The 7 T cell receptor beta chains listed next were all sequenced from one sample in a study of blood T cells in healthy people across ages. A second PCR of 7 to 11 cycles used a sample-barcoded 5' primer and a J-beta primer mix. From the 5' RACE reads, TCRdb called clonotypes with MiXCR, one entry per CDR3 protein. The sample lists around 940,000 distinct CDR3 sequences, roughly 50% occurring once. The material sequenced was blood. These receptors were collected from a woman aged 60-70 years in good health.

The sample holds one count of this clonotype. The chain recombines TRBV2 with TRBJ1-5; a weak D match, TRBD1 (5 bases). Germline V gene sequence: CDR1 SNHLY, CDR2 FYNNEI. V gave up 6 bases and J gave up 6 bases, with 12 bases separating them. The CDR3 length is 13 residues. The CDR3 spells CASRGQGLQPQHF. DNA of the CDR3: TGTGCCAGCAGGGGCCAGGGTCTTCAGCCCCAGCATTTT.

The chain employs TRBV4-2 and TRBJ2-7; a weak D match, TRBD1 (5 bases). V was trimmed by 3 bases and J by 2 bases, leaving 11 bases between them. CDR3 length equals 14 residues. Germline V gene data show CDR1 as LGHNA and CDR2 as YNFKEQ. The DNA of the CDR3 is TGTGCCAGCAGCCACGCGACAGTTACCTACGAGCAGTACTTC. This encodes CASSHATVTYEQYF.

CDR3 sequence reads: CASSVVLNNEQFF. DNA for the CDR3: TGTGCCAGCAGTGTCGTGCTGAACAATGAGCAGTTCTTC. The gene calls are TRBV2 and TRBJ2-1; D unclear. CDR1 is SNHLY, CDR2 FYNNEI, per germline. The CDR3 runs to 13 residues. V was trimmed by 4 bases and J by 5 bases, leaving 9 bases between them.

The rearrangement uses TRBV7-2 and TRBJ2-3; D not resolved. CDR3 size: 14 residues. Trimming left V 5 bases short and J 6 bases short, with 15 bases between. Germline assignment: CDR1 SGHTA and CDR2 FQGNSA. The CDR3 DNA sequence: TGTGCCAGCAGCCCAGACGGGTCTGGGGATACGCAGTATTTT. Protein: CASSPDGSGDTQYF.

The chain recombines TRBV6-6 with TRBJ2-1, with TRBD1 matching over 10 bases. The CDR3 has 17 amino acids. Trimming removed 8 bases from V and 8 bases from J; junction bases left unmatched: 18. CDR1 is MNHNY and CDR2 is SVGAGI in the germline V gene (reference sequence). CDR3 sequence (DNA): TGTGCCAGCGGGGCCCTTACGGGGACAGGGGAGGCCGATGAGCAGTTCTTC. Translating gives CASGALTGTGEADEQFF.

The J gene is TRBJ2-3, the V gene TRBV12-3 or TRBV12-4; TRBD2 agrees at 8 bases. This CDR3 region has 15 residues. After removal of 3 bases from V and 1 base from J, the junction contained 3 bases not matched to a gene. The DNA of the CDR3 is TGTGCCAGCAGTTTTACGACTAGCGGCACAGATACGCAGTATTTT. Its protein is CASSFTTSGTDTQYF.

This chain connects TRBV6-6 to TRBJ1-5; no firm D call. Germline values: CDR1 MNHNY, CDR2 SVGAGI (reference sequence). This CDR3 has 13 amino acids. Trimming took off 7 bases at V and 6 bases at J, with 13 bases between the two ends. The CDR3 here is CASMGQVGQPQHF. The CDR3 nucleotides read TGTGCCAGCATGGGTCAAGTCGGTCAGCCCCAGCATTTT.